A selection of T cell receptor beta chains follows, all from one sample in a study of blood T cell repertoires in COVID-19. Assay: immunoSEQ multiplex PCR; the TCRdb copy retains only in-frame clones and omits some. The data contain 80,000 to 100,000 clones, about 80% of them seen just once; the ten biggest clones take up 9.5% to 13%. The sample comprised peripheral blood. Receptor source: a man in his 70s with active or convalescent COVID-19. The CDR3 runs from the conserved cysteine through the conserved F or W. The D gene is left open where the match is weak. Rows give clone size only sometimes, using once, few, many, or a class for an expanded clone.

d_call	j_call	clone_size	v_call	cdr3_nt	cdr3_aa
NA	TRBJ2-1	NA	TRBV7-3	TGTGCCAGCAGCTTGACACTAGAGGACAATGAGCAGTTCTTC	CASSLTLEDNEQFF
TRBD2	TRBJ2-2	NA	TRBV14	TGTGCCAGCCGAGTAGCCGGGGGGGCCGGGGAGCTGTTTTTT	CASRVAGGAGELFF
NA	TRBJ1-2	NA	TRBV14	TGTGCCAGCAGCCAAGGGACATTCCGAGACTATGGCTACACCTTC	CASSQGTFRDYGYTF
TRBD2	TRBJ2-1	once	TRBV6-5	TGTGCCAGCAGCCGGACTAGCGACCCCTACAATGAGCAGTTCTTC	CASSRTSDPYNEQFF
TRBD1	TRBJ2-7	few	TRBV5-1	TGCGCCAGCAGCTCCGGACAGGGGGCCTACGAGCAGTACTTC	CASSSGQGAYEQYF
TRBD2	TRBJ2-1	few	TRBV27	TGTGCCAGCAGCTTTAGCGGGGGTTCCTACAATGAGCAGTTCTTC	CASSFSGGSYNEQFF
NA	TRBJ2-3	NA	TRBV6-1	TGTGCCAGCAGTCCTAGAGATACGCAGTATTTT	CASSPRDTQYF
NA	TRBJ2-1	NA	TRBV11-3	TGTGCCAGCAGCGCCACAGGGGGAGGGGAGCAGTTCTTC	CASSATGGGEQFF
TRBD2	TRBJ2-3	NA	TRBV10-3	TGTGCCATCAGTGAGGAACTAGCGGGGGCCGTTACGCAGTATTTT	CAISEELAGAVTQYF
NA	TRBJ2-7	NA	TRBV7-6	TGTGCCAGCAGCTTAGGCCGGGGGGCGGCAATCGGCGAGCAGTACTTC	CASSLGRGAAIGEQYF
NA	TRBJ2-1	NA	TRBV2	TGTGCCAGCAGGGCCGACAGTTACAATGAGCAGTTCTTC	CASRADSYNEQFF
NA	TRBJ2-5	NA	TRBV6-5	TGTGCCAGCAGCGCCCCAGGTCCTAGGGGGGAGACCCAGTACTTC	CASSAPGPRGETQYF
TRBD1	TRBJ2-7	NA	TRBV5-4	TGTGCCAGCAGCGTGACAGGGGGGAGCTCCTACGAGCAGTACTTC	CASSVTGGSSYEQYF
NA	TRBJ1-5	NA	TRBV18	TGTGCCAGCTCACAAACAGGGAACAATCAGCCCCAGCATTTT	CASSQTGNNQPQHF
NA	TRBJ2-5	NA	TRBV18	TGTGCCAGCTCACGAGCATTCCAAGAGACCCAGTACTTC	CASSRAFQETQYF
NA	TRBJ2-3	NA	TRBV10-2	TGCGCCAGCAGTGGCCGGGAACTCCACTCGCAGTATTTT	CASSGRELHSQYF
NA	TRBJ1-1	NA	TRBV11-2	TGTGCCAGCAGCTTAGGTGTGGGGGCACGAATAGAAGCTTTCTTT	CASSLGVGARIEAFF
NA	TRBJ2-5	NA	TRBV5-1	TGCGCCAGCATCGGGGGAGACCAAGAGACCCAGTACTTC	CASIGGDQETQYF
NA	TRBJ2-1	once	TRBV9	TGTGCCAGCAGCCCGGGACAAACCTACAATGAGCAGTTCTTC	CASSPGQTYNEQFF
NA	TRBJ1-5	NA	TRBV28	TGTGCCAGCAGCTCTCCCGAGGCCCAGCATTTT	CASSSPEAQHF
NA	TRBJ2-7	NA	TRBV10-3	TGTGCCAGCCTCGCGACAGGCTACGAGCAGTACTTC	CASLATGYEQYF
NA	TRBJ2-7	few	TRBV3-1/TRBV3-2	TGTGCCAGCAGCCGAGGGTACTACGAGCAGTACTTC	CASSRGYYEQYF
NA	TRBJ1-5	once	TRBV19	TGTGCCAGTAGTCCTAGCAATAGCAATCAGCCCCAGCATTTT	CASSPSNSNQPQHF
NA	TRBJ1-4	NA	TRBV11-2	TGTGCCACCAATTCCGGGGGGAGTGAAAAACTGTTTTTT	CATNSGGSEKLFF
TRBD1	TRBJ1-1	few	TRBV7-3	TGTGCCAGCAGCCCCGGGACAGGGGGCGAAGCTTTCTTT	CASSPGTGGEAFF
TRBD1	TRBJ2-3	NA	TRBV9	TGTGCCAGCAGCATTGGACAGGGTCCCCCGGATACGCAGTATTTT	CASSIGQGPPDTQYF
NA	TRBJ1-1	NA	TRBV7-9	TGTGCCAGCAGCAAACAAGAGAACACTGAAGCTTTCTTT	CASSKQENTEAFF
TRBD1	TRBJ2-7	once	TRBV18	TGTGCCAGCTCAACAAATAACAGGGGCTACGAGCAGTACTTC	CASSTNNRGYEQYF
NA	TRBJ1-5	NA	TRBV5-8	TGTGCCAGCAGCGCCCAAACACCCGTCAATCAGCCCCAGCATTTT	CASSAQTPVNQPQHF
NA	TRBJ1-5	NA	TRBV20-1	TGCAGTGCTAGTATGCAGGATGATCAGCCCCAGCATTTT	CSASMQDDQPQHF
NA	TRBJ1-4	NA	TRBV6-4	TGTGCCAGCCCACCGGTGTTAAATGAAAAACTGTTTTTT	CASPPVLNEKLFF
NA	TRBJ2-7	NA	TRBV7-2	TGTGCCAGCAGCACTCAGACGGAGTACGAGCAGTACTTC	CASSTQTEYEQYF
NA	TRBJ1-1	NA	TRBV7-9	TGTGCCAGCAGCTTAGTCGTGACAACCGAAGCTTTCTTT	CASSLVVTTEAFF
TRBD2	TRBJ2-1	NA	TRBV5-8	TGTGCCAGCAGCAAAACCAGCGGGGGGGCGGGCAATGAGCAGTTCTTC	CASSKTSGGAGNEQFF
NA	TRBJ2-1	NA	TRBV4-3	TGCGCCAGCACCAGGGGGGTAGCGGACAATGAGCAGTTCTTC	CASTRGVADNEQFF
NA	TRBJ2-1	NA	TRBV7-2	TGTGCCAGCAGCTTAGCGCGGCGAGGCAATGAGCAGTTCTTC	CASSLARRGNEQFF
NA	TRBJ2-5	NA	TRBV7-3	TGTGCCAGCAGACTCACTGGGCAGACCCAAGAGACCCAGTACTTC	CASRLTGQTQETQYF
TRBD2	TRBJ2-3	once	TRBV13	TGTGCCAGCAGCTTAGTAGGCGGGGGGGCCTGGGATACGCAGTATTTT	CASSLVGGGAWDTQYF
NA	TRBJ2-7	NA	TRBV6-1	TGTGCCAGCAGTGAACGGCGGGCGGCAGGTAGGCAGTACTTC	CASSERRAAGRQYF
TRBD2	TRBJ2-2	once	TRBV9	TGTGCCAGCAGCGAAATAGCGGGGACCGGGGAGCTGTTTTTT	CASSEIAGTGELFF
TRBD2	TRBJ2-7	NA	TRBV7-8	TGTGCCAGCAGCCGGACTAGCGGCTACGAGCAGTACTTC	CASSRTSGYEQYF
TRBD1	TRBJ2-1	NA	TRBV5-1	TGCGCCAGCAGCTACAGGGGCGATGAGCAGTTCTTC	CASSYRGDEQFF
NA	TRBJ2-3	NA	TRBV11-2	TGTGCCAGCAGCTTAAGTGGGGGGGCCACAGATACGCAGTATTTT	CASSLSGGATDTQYF
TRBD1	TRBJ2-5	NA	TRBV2	TGTGCCAGCAGTGAGGTTGGAGACAGGGGGTTTAAGACCCAGTACTTC	CASSEVGDRGFKTQYF
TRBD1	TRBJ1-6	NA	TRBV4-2	TGTGCCAGCAGCCAAGCCGTACAGGGGGGTAATTCACCCCTCCACTTT	CASSQAVQGGNSPLHF
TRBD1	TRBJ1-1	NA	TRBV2	TGTGCCAGCAGACGGACAGGGGGCGCGGGGGATGAAGCTTTCTTT	CASRRTGGAGDEAFF
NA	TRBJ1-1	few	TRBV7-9	TGTGCCAGCAGCCCCGGGACTGAAGCTTTCTTT	CASSPGTEAFF
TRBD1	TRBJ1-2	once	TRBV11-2	TGTGCCAGCAGCCCAGGGGTCGGGACAGGGGGCTATGGCTACACCTTC	CASSPGVGTGGYGYTF
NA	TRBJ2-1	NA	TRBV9	TGTGCCAGCAGCGTTTCGGCAACTAGCCCCCATGAGCAGTTCTTC	CASSVSATSPHEQFF
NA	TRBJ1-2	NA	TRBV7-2	TGTGCCAGCAGCTTCCGCGGCGATGCTATTCCGGGCTACACCTTC	CASSFRGDAIPGYTF
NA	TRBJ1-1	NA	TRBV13	TGTGCCAGCAGCCGCTACCCAAGCGGCATGGGTACTGAAGCTTTCTTT	CASSRYPSGMGTEAFF
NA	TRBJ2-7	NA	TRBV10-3	TGTGCCATCCACGACAGTACCGGGGAGCAGTACTTC	CAIHDSTGEQYF
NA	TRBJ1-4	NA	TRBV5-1	TGCGCCAGCAGCCCCGGCTGGGGCCGTAATGAAAAACTGTTTTTT	CASSPGWGRNEKLFF
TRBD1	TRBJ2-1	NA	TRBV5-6	TGTGCCAGCAGGAGGACAGGGGACAATGAGCAGTTCTTC	CASRRTGDNEQFF
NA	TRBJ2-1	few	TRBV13	TGTGCCAGCAGCCCATACGGGGCCCCCAGGGGCTACAATGAGCAGTTCTTC	CASSPYGAPRGYNEQFF
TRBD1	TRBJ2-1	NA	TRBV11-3	TGTGCCAGCAGCTCCCCCCGACAGGGGGGCGATGAGCAGTTCTTC	CASSSPRQGGDEQFF
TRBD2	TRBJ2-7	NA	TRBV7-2	TGTGCCAGCAGCTTAGTTCGGGGGGGTCTTTACGAGCAGTACTTC	CASSLVRGGLYEQYF
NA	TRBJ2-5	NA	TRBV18	TGTGCCAGCTCACCCCGGACAGGGAGGGCTGAGGAGACCCAGTACTTC	CASSPRTGRAEETQYF
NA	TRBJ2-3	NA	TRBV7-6	TGTGCCAGCAGCTTAGGATCTAGCCCAGATACGCAGTATTTT	CASSLGSSPDTQYF
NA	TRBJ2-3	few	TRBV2	TGTGCCAGTCTTAGGGACACCTACACAGATACGCAGTATTTT	CASLRDTYTDTQYF